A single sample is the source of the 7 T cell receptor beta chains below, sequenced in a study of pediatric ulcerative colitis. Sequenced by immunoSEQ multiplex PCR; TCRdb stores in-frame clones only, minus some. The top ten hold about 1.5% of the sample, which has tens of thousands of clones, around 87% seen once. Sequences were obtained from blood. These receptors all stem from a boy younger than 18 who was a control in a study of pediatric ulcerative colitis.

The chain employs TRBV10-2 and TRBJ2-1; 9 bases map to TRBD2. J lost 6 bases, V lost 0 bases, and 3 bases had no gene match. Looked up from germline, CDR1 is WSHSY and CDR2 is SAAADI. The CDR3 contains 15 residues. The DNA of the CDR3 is TGCGCCAGCAGTGAGTCAGGCGGGGGGGCCAATGAGCAGTTCTTC. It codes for CASSESGGGANEQFF.

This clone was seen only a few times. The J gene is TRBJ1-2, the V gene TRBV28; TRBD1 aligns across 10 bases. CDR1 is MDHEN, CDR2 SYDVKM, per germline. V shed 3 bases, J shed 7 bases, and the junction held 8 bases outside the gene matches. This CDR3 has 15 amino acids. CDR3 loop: CASSFPEGQGFGYTF. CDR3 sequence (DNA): TGTGCCAGCAGTTTCCCCGAGGGACAGGGGTTTGGCTACACCTTC.

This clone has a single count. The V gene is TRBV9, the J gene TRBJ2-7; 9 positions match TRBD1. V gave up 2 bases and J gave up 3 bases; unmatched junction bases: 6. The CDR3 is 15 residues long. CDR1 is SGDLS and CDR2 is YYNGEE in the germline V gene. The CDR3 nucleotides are TGTGCCAGCAGCGTCGGGACAGGGTTACTCTACGAGCAGTACTTC. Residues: CASSVGTGLLYEQYF.

The CDR3 here is CASSSVAGALSYEQYF. For the CDR3, the DNA is TGTGCCAGCAGCAGCGTAGCGGGAGCTCTATCCTACGAGCAGTACTTC. The genes are TRBV7-6 and TRBJ2-7; 9 bases fit TRBD2. Germline V lookup: CDR1 SGHVS, CDR2 FNYEAQ. The trim removed 5 bases at V and 1 base at J, leaving 9 bases unmatched. The CDR3 extends over 16 amino acids.

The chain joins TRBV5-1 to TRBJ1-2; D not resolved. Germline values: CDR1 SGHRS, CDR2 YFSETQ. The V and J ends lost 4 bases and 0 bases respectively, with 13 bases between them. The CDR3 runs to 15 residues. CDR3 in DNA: TGCGCCAGCAGCCTCTTCTCGGGGTCTAACTATGGCTACACCTTC. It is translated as CASSLFSGSNYGYTF.

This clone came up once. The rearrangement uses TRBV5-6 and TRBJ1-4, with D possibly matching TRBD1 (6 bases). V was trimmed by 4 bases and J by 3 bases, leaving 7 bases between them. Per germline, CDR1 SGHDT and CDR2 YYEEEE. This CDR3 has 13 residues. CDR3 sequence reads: CASSEGANEKLFF. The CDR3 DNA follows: TGTGCCAGCAGCGAGGGGGCTAATGAAAAACTGTTTTTT.

CDR3 bases: TGTGCCAGTAGTTGGTCGGGGCAGAACTATGGCTACACCTTC. Residues: CASSWSGQNYGYTF. This rearrangement joins TRBV19 to TRBJ1-2, with a possible D match to TRBD1 (5 bases). Trimming shortened V by 5 bases and J by 2 bases, and 12 bases separated the two germline ends. There are 14 residues in the CDR3. The germline V gene encodes CDR1 LNHDA and CDR2 SQIVND (reference sequence).